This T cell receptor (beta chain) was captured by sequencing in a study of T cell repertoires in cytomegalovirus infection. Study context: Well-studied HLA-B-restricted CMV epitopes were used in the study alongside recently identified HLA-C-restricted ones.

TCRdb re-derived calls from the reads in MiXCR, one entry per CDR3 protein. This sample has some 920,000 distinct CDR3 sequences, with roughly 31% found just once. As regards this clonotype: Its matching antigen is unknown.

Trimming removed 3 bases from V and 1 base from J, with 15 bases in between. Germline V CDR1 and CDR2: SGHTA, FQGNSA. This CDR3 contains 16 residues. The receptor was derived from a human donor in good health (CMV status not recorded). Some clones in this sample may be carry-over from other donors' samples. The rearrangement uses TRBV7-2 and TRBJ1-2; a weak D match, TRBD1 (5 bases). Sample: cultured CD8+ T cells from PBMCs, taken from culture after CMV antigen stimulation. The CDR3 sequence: CASSFLGRGLNYGYTF. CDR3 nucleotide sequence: TGTGCCAGCAGCTTTCTGGGGCGAGGGCTTAACTATGGCTACACCTTC.